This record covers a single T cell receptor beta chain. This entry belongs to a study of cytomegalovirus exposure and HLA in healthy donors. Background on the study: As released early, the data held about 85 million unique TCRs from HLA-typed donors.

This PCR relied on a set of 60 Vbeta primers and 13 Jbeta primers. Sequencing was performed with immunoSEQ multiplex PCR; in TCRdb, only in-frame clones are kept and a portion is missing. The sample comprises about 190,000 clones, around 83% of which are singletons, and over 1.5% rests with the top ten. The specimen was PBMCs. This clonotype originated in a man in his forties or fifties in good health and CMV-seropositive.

The CDR3 protein is CASSPDFYGYTF. CDR3 in DNA: TGTGCCAGCAGTCCAGACTTCTATGGCTACACCTTC. The chain employs TRBV6-5 and TRBJ1-2, with D unclear. The CDR3 is 12 amino acids. Germline CDR1 is MNHEY and CDR2 is SVGAGI. The ends were cut back, 5 bases at V and 4 bases at J, with 8 bases in the middle.